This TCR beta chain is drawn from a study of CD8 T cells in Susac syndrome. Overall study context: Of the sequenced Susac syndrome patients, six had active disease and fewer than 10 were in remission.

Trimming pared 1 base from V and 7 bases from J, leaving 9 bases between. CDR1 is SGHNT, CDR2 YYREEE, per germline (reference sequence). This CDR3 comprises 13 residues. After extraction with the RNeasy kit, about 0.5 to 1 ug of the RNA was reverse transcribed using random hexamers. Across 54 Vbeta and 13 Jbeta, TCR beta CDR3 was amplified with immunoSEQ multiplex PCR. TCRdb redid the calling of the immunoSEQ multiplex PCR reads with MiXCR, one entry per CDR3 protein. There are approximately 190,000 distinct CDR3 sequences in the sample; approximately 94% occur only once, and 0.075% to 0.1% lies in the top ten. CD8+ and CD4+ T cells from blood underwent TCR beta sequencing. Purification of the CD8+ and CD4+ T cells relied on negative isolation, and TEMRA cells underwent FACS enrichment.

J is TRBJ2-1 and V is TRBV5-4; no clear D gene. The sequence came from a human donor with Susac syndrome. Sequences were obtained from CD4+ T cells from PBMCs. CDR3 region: CASSLSPENEQFF. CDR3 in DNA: TGTGCCAGCAGCTTGTCTCCTGAAAATGAGCAGTTCTTC.